A single sample is the source of the 11 T cell receptor beta chains below, sequenced in a study of blood T cell repertoires in COVID-19. Generated by immunoSEQ multiplex PCR, the TCRdb table keeps only in-frame clones and is missing some. The profile covers tens of thousands of clones, with about 93% appearing a single time and 18% taken by the ten largest. Sequencing input: peripheral blood. These TCRs come from a human donor in a cohort sampled during active COVID-19.

This clone was counted once. The chain recombines TRBV27 with TRBJ1-5; D is possibly TRBD1 (6 bases). With 7 bases removed from V and 9 bases from J, the gap between germline ends came to 22 bases. CDR1 MNHEY and CDR2 SMNVEV come from the germline V gene (reference sequence). This CDR3 has 15 amino acids. CDR3 nucleotide sequence: TGTGCCAGCACCTCCGTAGGGGGGGGGTTGATGCCCCAGCATTTT. It translates to CASTSVGGGLMPQHF.

The chain uses TRBV5-1 and TRBJ2-5, with 10 positions matching TRBD1. V lost 4 bases and J lost 3; bases outside the gene matches: 6. CDR3 size: 15 residues. Germline lookup yields CDR1 SGHRS and CDR2 YFSETQ. The CDR3 spells CASSRSGTGEETQYF. CDR3 sequence (DNA): TGCGCCAGCAGCAGGTCCGGGACAGGGGAAGAGACCCAGTACTTC.

The rearrangement joins TRBV7-6 to TRBJ2-7, with 10 bases fitting TRBD1. There are 16 residues in the CDR3. With V trimmed by 4 bases and J by 1 base, 7 bases remained unmatched. CDR1 is SGHVS and CDR2 is FNYEAQ in the germline V gene. The CDR3 sequence: CASSSLRQGASYEQYF. For the CDR3, the DNA is TGTGCCAGCAGCTCCCTCAGACAGGGGGCGTCCTACGAGCAGTACTTC.

The V gene is TRBV5-1, the J gene TRBJ1-2; no clear D gene. The V end lost 0 bases, the J end lost 9 bases, and 18 bases lay between the germline ends. In germline, CDR1 is SGHRS, CDR2 YFSETQ. The CDR3 has 15 residues. CDR3 in DNA: TGCGCCAGCAGCTTGGGCCCCGGGGATGTTTCCAGCTACACCTTC. Its translation: CASSLGPGDVSSYTF.

J is TRBJ1-1 and V is TRBV11-2; D unresolved. Germline values: CDR1 SGHAT, CDR2 FQNNGV. V lost 1 base and J 6 bases, leaving 12 bases between the germline ends. This CDR3 has 14 residues. The CDR3 spells CASSLAVQSPEAFF. The CDR3 region has the DNA TGTGCCAGCAGCTTAGCCGTTCAGTCCCCTGAAGCTTTCTTT. Using reference TRBV11-2 and TRBJ1-1 for the parts outside the CDR3, the full variable domain is EAGVAQSPRYKIIEKRQSVAFWCNPISGHATLYWYQQILGQGPKLLIQFQNNGVVDDSQLPKDRFSAERLKGVDSTLKIQPAKLEDSAVYLCASSLAVQSPEAFFGQGTRLTVV.

The rearrangement uses TRBV9 and TRBJ2-3, with D possibly matching TRBD2 (7 bases). Trimming took 7 bases from V and 1 from J, leaving 10 bases between them. From germline, CDR1 is SGDLS and CDR2 YYNGEE. The CDR3 is made up of 13 amino acids. CDR3: CASGGGGTDTQYF. DNA of the CDR3: TGTGCCAGCGGAGGGGGGGGCACAGATACGCAGTATTTT.

The chain links TRBV7-2 to TRBJ2-3; D possibly corresponds to TRBD2 (6 bases). The V gene's germline CDR1 is SGHTA and CDR2 FQGNSA. Trimming left V 0 bases short and J 6 bases short, with 7 bases between. This CDR3 contains 13 residues. This CDR3 reads CASSLAAGDTQYF. DNA of the CDR3: TGTGCCAGCAGCTTAGCGGCGGGGGATACGCAGTATTTT.

The chain uses TRBV5-4 and TRBJ1-1; D is possibly TRBD1 (6 bases). Trimming left V 4 bases short and J 9 bases short, with 16 bases between. The CDR3 spans 13 residues. The germline V gene has CDR1 SGHNT and CDR2 YYREEE (reference sequence). The CDR3 DNA is TGTGCCAGCAGCCCCTCAGGGGAACGGAAAGCTTTCTTT. Protein: CASSPSGERKAFF.

V is TRBV9 and J is TRBJ1-6; 7 nucleotides line up with TRBD1. The germline CDR1 and CDR2 sequences are SGDLS and YYNGEE. V lost 0 bases and J lost 7; bases outside the gene matches: 7. The CDR3 has 16 amino acids. The CDR3 DNA is TGTGCCAGCAGCGTAGGACAGGGAACGATCAATTCACCCCTCCACTTT. Its protein product is CASSVGQGTINSPLHF.

This clone occurred a few times. This rearrangement joins TRBV7-2 to TRBJ1-6, with D unclear. Germline V lookup: CDR1 SGHTA, CDR2 FQGNSA. The CDR3 has 12 residues. Trimming removed 4 bases from V and 11 bases from J, with 9 bases in between. Here the CDR3 reads CASSSVGAPLHF. The CDR3 nucleotides are TGTGCCAGCAGCTCTGTCGGGGCACCCCTCCACTTT.

The rearrangement uses TRBV29-1 and TRBJ2-3; D call uncertain. V was cut by 1 base and J by 5 bases, with 10 bases left in between. Germline V gene data show CDR1 as SQVTM and CDR2 as ANQGSEA. CDR3 size: 13 residues. The chain's CDR3 is CSVEGQALDTQYF. The CDR3 region has the DNA TGCAGCGTTGAAGGGCAGGCATTAGATACGCAGTATTTT.